These T cell receptor beta chains were read from a single sample in a study of cytomegalovirus exposure and HLA in healthy donors. Clones were read by immunoSEQ multiplex PCR, and TCRdb kept only the in-frame ones, dropping some. The sample holds 85,000 to 110,000 clones, approximately 66% seen once. The material sequenced was PBMCs. All receptors derive from a woman between 50 and 59 years old in good health and CMV-seronegative. Each CDR3 is given without its conserved first and last residue. Each record gives: J gene, CDR3 length, V gene, CDR3 protein.

j_call: TRBJ2-5
cdr3_length: 11
v_call: TRBV18
cdr3_aa: ASSPAEDGTQY

j_call: TRBJ1-2
cdr3_length: 13
v_call: TRBV5-1
cdr3_aa: ASPILVTGPYGYT

j_call: TRBJ2-5
cdr3_length: 13
v_call: TRBV25-1
cdr3_aa: ASSEYRAGQETQY

j_call: TRBJ1-1
cdr3_length: 13
v_call: TRBV6-1
cdr3_aa: ASCPDRGTDTEAF

j_call: TRBJ1-5
cdr3_length: 12
v_call: TRBV29-1
cdr3_aa: SVVMTGANQPQH

j_call: TRBJ1-5
cdr3_length: 16
v_call: TRBV27
cdr3_aa: ASSSAQGAQGLDQPQH

j_call: TRBJ2-1
cdr3_length: 13
v_call: TRBV6-6
cdr3_aa: ASSLTSGGALEQF

j_call: TRBJ2-2
cdr3_length: 13
v_call: TRBV11-2
cdr3_aa: ASSLLRVSPGELF

j_call: TRBJ2-3
cdr3_length: 15
v_call: TRBV5-8
cdr3_aa: ASSKRFRTGVTDTQY

j_call: TRBJ1-4
cdr3_length: 12
v_call: TRBV19
cdr3_aa: ASSHRDKVGKLF

j_call: TRBJ2-5
cdr3_length: 14
v_call: TRBV5-1
cdr3_aa: ASSSRLAGIQETQY

j_call: TRBJ2-1
cdr3_length: 13
v_call: TRBV5-1
cdr3_aa: ASIQTSGRLDEQF

j_call: TRBJ2-2
cdr3_length: 12
v_call: TRBV5-1
cdr3_aa: ASSFTGVAGELF

j_call: TRBJ2-7
cdr3_length: 13
v_call: TRBV10-1
cdr3_aa: ASSSGEPRLEEQY

j_call: TRBJ2-3
cdr3_length: 12
v_call: TRBV29-1
cdr3_aa: SVDLETGRDTQY

j_call: TRBJ1-2
cdr3_length: 11
v_call: TRBV9
cdr3_aa: ASKGAPNYGYT

j_call: TRBJ1-4
cdr3_length: 12
v_call: TRBV30
cdr3_aa: AWSVWQGNEKLF

j_call: TRBJ1-6
cdr3_length: 15
v_call: TRBV5-6
cdr3_aa: ASSSSGEASYNSPLH

j_call: TRBJ2-3
cdr3_length: 14
v_call: TRBV7-2
cdr3_aa: ASSLSGSNPGDTQY

j_call: TRBJ2-4
cdr3_length: 13
v_call: TRBV6-6
cdr3_aa: ASSYETGFKNIQY

j_call: TRBJ2-2
cdr3_length: 14
v_call: TRBV7-6
cdr3_aa: ASSLLAGVISGELF

j_call: TRBJ2-1
cdr3_length: 14
v_call: TRBV28
cdr3_aa: ASSPALLWANNEQF

j_call: TRBJ1-4
cdr3_length: 11
v_call: TRBV4-1
cdr3_aa: ARNRVDDEKLF

j_call: TRBJ1-5
cdr3_length: 12
v_call: TRBV2
cdr3_aa: AVGTGVSNQPQH